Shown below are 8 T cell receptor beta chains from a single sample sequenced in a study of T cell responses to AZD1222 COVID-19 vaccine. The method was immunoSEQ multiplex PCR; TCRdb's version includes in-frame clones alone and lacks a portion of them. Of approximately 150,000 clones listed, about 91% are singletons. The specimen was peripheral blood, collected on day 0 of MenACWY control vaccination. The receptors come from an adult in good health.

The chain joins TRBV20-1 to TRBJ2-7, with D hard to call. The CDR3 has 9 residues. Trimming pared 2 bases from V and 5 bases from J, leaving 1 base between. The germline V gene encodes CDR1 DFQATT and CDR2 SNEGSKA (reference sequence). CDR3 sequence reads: CSARNEQYF. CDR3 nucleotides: TGCAGTGCTAGAAACGAGCAGTACTTC.

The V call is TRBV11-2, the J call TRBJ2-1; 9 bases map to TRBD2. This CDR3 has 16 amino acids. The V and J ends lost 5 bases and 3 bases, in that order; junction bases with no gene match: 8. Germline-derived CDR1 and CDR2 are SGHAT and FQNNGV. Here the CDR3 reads CASSPLAGDRYNEQFF. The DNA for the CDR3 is TGTGCCAGCAGCCCCTTAGCGGGGGATCGCTACAATGAGCAGTTCTTC.

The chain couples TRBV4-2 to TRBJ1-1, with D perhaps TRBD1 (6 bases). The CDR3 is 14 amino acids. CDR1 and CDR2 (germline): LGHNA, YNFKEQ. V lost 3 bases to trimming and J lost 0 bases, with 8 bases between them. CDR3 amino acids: CASSQDRLNTEAFF. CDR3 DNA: TGTGCCAGCAGCCAGGACAGACTGAACACTGAAGCTTTCTTT.

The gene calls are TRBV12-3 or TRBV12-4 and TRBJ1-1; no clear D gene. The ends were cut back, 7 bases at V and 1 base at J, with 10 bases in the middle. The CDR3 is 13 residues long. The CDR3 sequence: CASILSGNTEAFF. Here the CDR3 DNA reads TGTGCCAGCATCCTATCCGGGAACACTGAAGCTTTCTTT.

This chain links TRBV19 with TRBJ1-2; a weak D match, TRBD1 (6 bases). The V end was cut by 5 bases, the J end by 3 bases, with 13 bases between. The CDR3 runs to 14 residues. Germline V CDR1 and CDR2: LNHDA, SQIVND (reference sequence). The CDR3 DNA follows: TGTGCCAGTAGTGATTATTCAGGGGACTATGGCTACACCTTC. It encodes CASSDYSGDYGYTF.

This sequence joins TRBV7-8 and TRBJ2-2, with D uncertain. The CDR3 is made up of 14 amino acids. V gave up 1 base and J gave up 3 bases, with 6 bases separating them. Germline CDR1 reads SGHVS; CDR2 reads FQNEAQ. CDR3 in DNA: TGTGCCAGCAGCTTAGTTGAGGACACCGGGGAGCTGTTTTTT. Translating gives CASSLVEDTGELFF.

CDR3 residues: CASSLEIGLNTEAFF. The CDR3 DNA sequence: TGTGCCAGCAGCTTAGAAATAGGCTTGAACACTGAAGCTTTCTTT. The chain uses TRBV7-9 and TRBJ1-1; no definite D call. V gave up 1 base and J gave up 0 bases, with 9 bases separating them. Germline CDR1 is SEHNR and CDR2 is FQNEAQ (reference sequence). CDR3 length equals 15 residues.

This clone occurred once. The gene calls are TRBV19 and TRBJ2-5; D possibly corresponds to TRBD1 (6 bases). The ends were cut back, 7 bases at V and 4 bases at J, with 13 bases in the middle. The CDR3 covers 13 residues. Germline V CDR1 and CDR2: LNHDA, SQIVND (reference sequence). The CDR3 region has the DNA TGTGCCAGTACTACAGGGTCAAGAGAGACCCAGTACTTC. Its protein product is CASTTGSRETQYF.